The 23 T cell receptor beta chains reported below all come from one sample, sequenced in a study of blood T cell repertoires in COVID-19. Assay: immunoSEQ multiplex PCR; the TCRdb copy retains only in-frame clones and omits some. The sample includes 90,000 to 140,000 clones, around 74% of them seen just once. The sequencing sample was made of peripheral blood. The receptors shown here come from a woman aged 70-85 years with acute or convalescent COVID-19.

In its sample, this clone was seen a few times. The V call is TRBV19, the J call TRBJ1-1; weak D call: TRBD1 (6 bases). Germline-derived CDR1 and CDR2 are LNHDA and SQIVND (reference sequence). The CDR3 sequence is 15 residues long. V was cut by 6 bases and J by 5 bases, with 19 bases left in between. The CDR3 here is CASSPKQGMRTEAFF. CDR3 nucleotides: TGTGCCAGTAGCCCCAAACAGGGTATGAGGACTGAAGCTTTCTTT.

The sample holds one count of this clone. The V gene is TRBV21-1, the J gene TRBJ1-2. TRBV21-1 is labeled a pseudogene. This CDR3 spans 15 amino acids. The CDR3 loop is CASSKIRDFYYGYTF. The CDR3 DNA is TGTGCCAGCAGCAAAATTCGGGACTTCTACTATGGCTACACCTTC.

J is TRBJ2-7 and V is TRBV18, with D perhaps matching TRBD1 (6 bases). This CDR3 comprises 15 residues. CDR1 is KGHSH and CDR2 is LQKENI in the germline V gene. Trimming removed 2 bases at V and 4 bases at J, with 15 bases between. CDR3 DNA sequence: TGTGCCAGCTCACCAAAAATCCCACAGGGATACGAGCAGTACTTC. Its protein is CASSPKIPQGYEQYF.

This chain joins TRBV27 and TRBJ2-6; TRBD1 agrees at 9 bases. The CDR3 is 18 amino acids. Germline V gene lookup returns CDR1 MNHEY and CDR2 SMNVEV (reference sequence). The ends lost 6 bases at V and 3 bases at J; junction bases unmatched: 12. The CDR3 is CASRGFGGTGFGANVLTF. The CDR3 nucleotides read TGTGCCAGCAGAGGCTTCGGAGGGACAGGGTTTGGGGCCAACGTCCTGACTTTC. Using reference TRBV27 and TRBJ2-6 for the parts outside the CDR3, the full variable domain is EAQVTQNPRYLITVTGKKLTVTCSQNMNHEYMSWYRQDPGLGLRQIYYSMNVEVTDKGDVPEGYKVSRKEKRNFPLILESPSPNQTSLYFCASRGFGGTGFGANVLTFGAGSRLTVL.

The chain couples TRBV14 to TRBJ2-1; 15 bases align to TRBD2. From germline, CDR1 is SGHDN and CDR2 FVKESK. CDR3 size: 17 residues. V lost 4 bases to trimming and J lost 6 bases; unmatched junction nucleotides: 7. The DNA of the CDR3 is TGTGCCAGCAGCCCATCCCGGACTAGCGGGGGGGCCAATGAGCAGTTCTTC. It translates to CASSPSRTSGGANEQFF. The entire variable domain, with the rest obtained from reference TRBV14 and TRBJ2-1, is as follows: EAGVTQFPSHSVIEKGQTVTLRCDPISGHDNLYWYRRVMGKEIKFLLHFVKESKQDESGMPNNRFLAERTGGTYSTLKVQPAELEDSGVYFCASSPSRTSGGANEQFFGPGTRLTVL.

In this sample, this clone turned up once. The chain couples TRBV5-6 to TRBJ1-3; tentatively, D is TRBD1 (6 bases). Deletions cut 1 base from V and 4 bases from J, with 12 bases between. From germline, CDR1 is SGHDT and CDR2 YYEEEE. CDR3 length: 15 residues. The CDR3 DNA is TGTGCCAGCAGCTTGATCGGACAGAAGGGAAACACCATATATTTT. Amino acid sequence: CASSLIGQKGNTIYF.

The chain uses TRBV7-8 and TRBJ1-4; possible D gene TRBD1, 5 bases. This CDR3 comprises 15 residues. The V gene's germline CDR1 is SGHVS and CDR2 FQNEAQ. V was clipped by 0 bases and J by 6 bases, with 11 bases between them. CDR3 sequence reads: CASSLAPGTYEKLFF. Here the CDR3 DNA reads TGTGCCAGCAGCTTAGCGCCGGGGACTTATGAAAAACTGTTTTTT. The complete variable domain, with remaining parts taken from reference TRBV7-8 and TRBJ1-4, reads GAGVSQSPRYKVAKRGQDVALRCDPISGHVSLFWYQQALGQGPEFLTYFQNEAQLDKSGLPSDRFFAERPEGSVSTLKIQRTQQEDSAVYLCASSLAPGTYEKLFFGSGTQLSVL.

The rearrangement joins TRBV29-1 to TRBJ2-3, with 9 bases matching TRBD2. This CDR3 has 13 amino acids. V was clipped by 3 bases and J by 6 bases; unmatched bases: 4. Per the germline V gene, CDR1 is SQVTM and CDR2 is ANQGSEA. CDR3 nucleotide sequence: TGCAGCGTTGAGCGGGGGGGCTCGGATACGCAGTATTTT. This codes for CSVERGGSDTQYF.

There are a few counts of this clone. Here the CDR3 reads CASREGQTGVYGYTF. The CDR3 DNA reads as TGCGCCAGCAGGGAGGGACAGACCGGGGTCTATGGCTACACCTTC. The V and J genes are TRBV5-1 and TRBJ1-2; 7 nucleotides agree with TRBD1. The CDR3 spans 15 residues. CDR1 is SGHRS, CDR2 YFSETQ, per germline. V gave up 5 bases and J gave up 4 bases; unmatched junction bases: 11.

The V and J genes are TRBV27 and TRBJ1-1; 7 nucleotides match TRBD1. The V gene end was trimmed by 8 bases and the J gene end by 9 bases; junction bases not matched to a gene: 12. CDR3 length: 13 amino acids. The germline V gene has CDR1 MNHEY and CDR2 SMNVEV (reference sequence). For the CDR3, the DNA is TGTGCCAGCTCGCTACAGGGGAGGACTCAAGCTTTCTTT. Translated: CASSLQGRTQAFF.

The J gene is TRBJ2-7, the V gene TRBV19; 10 bases line up with TRBD1. From germline, CDR1 is LNHDA and CDR2 SQIVND (reference sequence). The CDR3 extends over 14 amino acids. J lost 7 bases, V lost 6 bases, and 9 bases had no gene match. The CDR3: CASSLRDRGFEQYF. The DNA for the CDR3 is TGTGCCAGTAGCCTCCGGGACAGGGGATTTGAGCAGTACTTC.

This rearrangement joins TRBV5-1 to TRBJ2-7; TRBD1 might be the D (5 bases). Per germline, CDR1 SGHRS and CDR2 YFSETQ. The CDR3 contains 15 residues. V was shortened by 1 base and J by 4 bases, with 15 bases between the two germline ends. The CDR3 region is CASSLSQGMSYEQYF. The CDR3 coding sequence is TGCGCCAGCAGCTTGAGCCAGGGAATGTCGTACGAGCAGTACTTC.

This clone has just a few counts. The chain carries TRBV25-1 and TRBJ2-3; possible D gene TRBD1, 6 bases. The V end lost 3 bases, the J end lost 4 bases, and 8 bases lay between the germline ends. The CDR3 contains 13 residues. The V gene's germline CDR1 is MGHDK and CDR2 SYGVNS. As DNA, the CDR3 is TGTGCCAGCAGTGATACAGGGTCAGATACGCAGTATTTT. It specifies CASSDTGSDTQYF.

The V and J genes are TRBV24-1 and TRBJ1-6, with TRBD1 matching over 7 bases. The CDR3 has 18 amino acids. Germline-derived CDR1 and CDR2 are KGHDR and SFDVKD. The trim removed 1 base at V and 7 bases at J, leaving 12 bases unmatched. Written as DNA, the CDR3 is TGTGCCACCAGTGATTTTGGACAGGACAGGCACCGAAATTCACCCCTCCACTTT. Translation: CATSDFGQDRHRNSPLHF.

The chain is built from TRBV7-8 and TRBJ1-1; tentatively, D is TRBD1 (5 bases). V was cut by 5 bases and J by 0 bases, with 16 bases left in between. This CDR3 contains 16 residues. CDR1 SGHVS and CDR2 FQNEAQ come from the germline V gene. The CDR3 DNA sequence: TGTGCCAGCAGCCCCAGCCCCGGGACTTTGAACACTGAAGCTTTCTTT. It yields the protein CASSPSPGTLNTEAFF. Together with reference TRBV7-8 and TRBJ1-1, the CDR3 gives the full variable domain: GAGVSQSPRYKVAKRGQDVALRCDPISGHVSLFWYQQALGQGPEFLTYFQNEAQLDKSGLPSDRFFAERPEGSVSTLKIQRTQQEDSAVYLCASSPSPGTLNTEAFFGQGTRLTVV.

The rearrangement uses TRBV2 and TRBJ1-2, with TRBD1 identical over 9 bases. V gave up 3 bases and J gave up 10 bases; unmatched junction bases: 9. The CDR3 has 14 residues. Germline V lookup: CDR1 SNHLY, CDR2 FYNNEI. The CDR3 DNA reads TGTGCCAGCAGTGAGAAGGGACAGGGTTTAGCCTACACCTTC. The encoded protein is CASSEKGQGLAYTF. The variable domain in full, completed from reference TRBV2 and TRBJ1-2, reads EPEVTQTPSHQVTQMGQEVILRCVPISNHLYFYWYRQILGQKVEFLVSFYNNEISEKSEIFDDQFSVERPDGSNFTLKIRSTKLEDSAMYFCASSEKGQGLAYTFGSGTRLTVV.

The chain carries TRBV6-1 and TRBJ1-2; tentatively, D is TRBD1 (6 bases). CDR3 length: 15 amino acids. V dropped 0 bases and J dropped 3 bases, with 11 bases sitting between them. Germline-derived CDR1 and CDR2 are MNHNS and SASEGT. The CDR3 loop reads CASSEAGTMDYGYTF. The CDR3, as DNA: TGTGCCAGCAGTGAAGCCGGGACAATGGACTATGGCTACACCTTC.

This clone came up once. The CDR3 loop reads CASSLTIQGVYGNTIYF. The CDR3, as DNA: TGTGCCAGCAGTTTGACCATACAGGGTGTTTATGGAAACACCATATATTTT. This rearrangement joins TRBV28 to TRBJ1-3, with D possibly being TRBD1 (6 bases). Trimming left V 3 bases short and J 3 bases short, with 18 bases between. The CDR3 is 17 residues long. From germline, CDR1 is MDHEN and CDR2 SYDVKM.

The chain carries TRBV6-2 or TRBV6-3 and TRBJ2-5; 9 bases are a match to TRBD2. The junction had 3 bases not matched to a gene; V was cut back by 0 bases and J by 4 bases. CDR1 and CDR2 from the germline V gene are MNHEY and SVGEGT. CDR3 length: 15 residues. The CDR3 spells CASSYSMTSGETQYF. CDR3 sequence (DNA): TGTGCCAGCAGTTACTCGATGACTAGCGGAGAGACCCAGTACTTC.

The chain recombines TRBV7-9 with TRBJ1-4; 10 bases line up with TRBD1. The CDR3 is made up of 16 amino acids. Germline CDR1 and CDR2: SEHNR and FQNEAQ (reference sequence). With 7 bases clipped from V and 8 bases from J, the junction kept 13 bases outside the gene matches. The CDR3 loop reads CASKGDRGPPVEKLFF. The DNA of the CDR3 is TGTGCCAGCAAGGGAGACAGGGGGCCTCCCGTAGAAAAACTGTTTTTT.

The rearrangement uses TRBV5-5 and TRBJ1-4, with TRBD1 matching 8 bases. CDR3 size: 19 residues. The V gene's germline CDR1 is SGHKS and CDR2 YYEKEE (reference sequence). Losses at the gene ends were 2 bases for V and 8 bases for J; bases not matched to a gene: 20. The CDR3 DNA reads as TGTGCCAGCAGCTTACGGACAGGGCCAAGGGCCGATCTACGGGAAAAACTGTTTTTT. Protein: CASSLRTGPRADLREKLFF.

The chain couples TRBV3-1 (or the pseudogene TRBV3-2) to TRBJ2-2, with 8 bases lining up with TRBD1. The CDR3 extends over 20 amino acids. The germline V gene encodes CDR1 LGHDT and CDR2 YNNKEL (reference sequence). J gave up 5 bases and V 0 bases, and 17 bases lay outside the gene matches. The CDR3 spells CASSQDRLDRAWVRTGELFF. CDR3 nucleotide sequence: TGTGCCAGCAGCCAAGATCGGTTGGACAGGGCGTGGGTGAGAACCGGGGAGCTGTTTTTT.

This chain uses TRBV5-1 with TRBJ1-6; D is unclear. V was trimmed by 0 bases and J by 0 bases, leaving 4 bases between them. CDR1 is SGHRS and CDR2 is YFSETQ in the germline V gene. The CDR3 length is 15 residues. CDR3 DNA sequence: TGCGCCAGCAGCTTGGGTAGCTCCTATAATTCACCCCTCCACTTT. Protein: CASSLGSSYNSPLHF.